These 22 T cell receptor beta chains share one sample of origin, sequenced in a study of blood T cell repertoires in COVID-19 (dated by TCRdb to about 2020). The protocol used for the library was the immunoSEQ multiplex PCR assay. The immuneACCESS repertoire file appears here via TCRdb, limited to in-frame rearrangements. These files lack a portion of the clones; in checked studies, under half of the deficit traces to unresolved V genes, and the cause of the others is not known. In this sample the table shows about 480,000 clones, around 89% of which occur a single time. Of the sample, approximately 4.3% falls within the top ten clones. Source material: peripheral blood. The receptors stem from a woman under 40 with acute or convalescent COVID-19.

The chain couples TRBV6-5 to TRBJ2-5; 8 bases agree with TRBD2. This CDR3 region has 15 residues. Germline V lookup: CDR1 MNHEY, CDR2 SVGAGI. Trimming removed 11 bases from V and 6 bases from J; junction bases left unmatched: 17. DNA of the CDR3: TGTGCCCTCAGCGGGATTAGCGGGGATCAGCAGACCCAGTACTTC. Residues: CALSGISGDQQTQYF.

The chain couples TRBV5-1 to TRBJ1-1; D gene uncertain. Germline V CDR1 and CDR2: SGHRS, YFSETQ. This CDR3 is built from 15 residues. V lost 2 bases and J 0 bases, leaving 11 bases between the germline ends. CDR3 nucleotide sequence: TGCGCCAGCAGCTTAGACCCGACACTGAACACTGAAGCTTTCTTT. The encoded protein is CASSLDPTLNTEAFF.

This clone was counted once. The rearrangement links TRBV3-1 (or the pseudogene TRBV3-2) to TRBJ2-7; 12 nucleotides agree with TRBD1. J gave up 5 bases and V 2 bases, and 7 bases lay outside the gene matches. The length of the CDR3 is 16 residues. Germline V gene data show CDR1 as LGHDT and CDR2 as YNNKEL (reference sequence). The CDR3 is CASSQRDRGRRNEQYF. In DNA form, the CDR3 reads TGTGCCAGCAGCCAACGGGACAGGGGGCGCAGAAACGAGCAGTACTTC.

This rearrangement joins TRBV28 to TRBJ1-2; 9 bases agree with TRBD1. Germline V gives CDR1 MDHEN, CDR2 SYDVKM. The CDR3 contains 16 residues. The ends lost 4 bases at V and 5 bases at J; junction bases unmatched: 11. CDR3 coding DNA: TGTGCCAGCAGTTCCGATAGAACAGGGGGCGGGTATGGCTACACCTTC. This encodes CASSSDRTGGGYGYTF.

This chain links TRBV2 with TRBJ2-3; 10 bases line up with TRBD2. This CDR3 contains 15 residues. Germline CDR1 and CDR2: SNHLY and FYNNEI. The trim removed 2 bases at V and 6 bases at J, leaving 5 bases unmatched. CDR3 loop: CASSELAGGGDTQYF. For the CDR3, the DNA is TGTGCCAGCAGTGAATTAGCGGGGGGCGGGGATACGCAGTATTTT. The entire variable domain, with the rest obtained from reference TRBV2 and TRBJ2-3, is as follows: EPEVTQTPSHQVTQMGQEVILRCVPISNHLYFYWYRQILGQKVEFLVSFYNNEISEKSEIFDDQFSVERPDGSNFTLKIRSTKLEDSAMYFCASSELAGGGDTQYFGPGTRLTVL.

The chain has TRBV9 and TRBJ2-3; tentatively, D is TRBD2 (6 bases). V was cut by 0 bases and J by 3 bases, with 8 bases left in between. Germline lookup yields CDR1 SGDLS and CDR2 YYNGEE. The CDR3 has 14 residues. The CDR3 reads CASSVAGRTDTQYF. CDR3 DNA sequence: TGTGCCAGCAGCGTAGCAGGGAGGACAGATACGCAGTATTTT.

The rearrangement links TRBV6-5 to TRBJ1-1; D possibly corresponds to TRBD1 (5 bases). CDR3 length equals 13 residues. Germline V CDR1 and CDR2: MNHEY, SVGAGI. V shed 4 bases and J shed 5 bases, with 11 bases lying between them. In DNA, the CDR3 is TGTGCCAGCAGTTGGGTGGACAAGACTGAAGCTTTCTTT. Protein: CASSWVDKTEAFF.

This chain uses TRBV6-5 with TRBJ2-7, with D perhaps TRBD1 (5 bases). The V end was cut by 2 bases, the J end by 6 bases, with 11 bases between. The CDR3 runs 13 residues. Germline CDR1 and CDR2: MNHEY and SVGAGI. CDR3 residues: CASSYGRVGEQYF. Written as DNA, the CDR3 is TGTGCCAGCAGTTACGGCAGGGTAGGCGAGCAGTACTTC.

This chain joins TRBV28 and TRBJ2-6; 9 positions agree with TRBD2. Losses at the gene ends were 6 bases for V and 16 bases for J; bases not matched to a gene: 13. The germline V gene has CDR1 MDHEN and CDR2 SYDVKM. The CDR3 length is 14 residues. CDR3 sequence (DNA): TGTGCCAGCAGGGGCGGCGGGGGGGCCGGGATTCTGACTTTC. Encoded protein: CASRGGGGAGILTF.

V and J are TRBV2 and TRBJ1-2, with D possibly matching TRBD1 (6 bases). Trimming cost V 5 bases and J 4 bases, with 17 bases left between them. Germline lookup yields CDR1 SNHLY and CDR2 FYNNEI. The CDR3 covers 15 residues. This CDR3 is CASSLVQGNGYGYTF. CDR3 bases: TGTGCCAGCAGTCTTGTTCAGGGGAACGGCTATGGCTACACCTTC.

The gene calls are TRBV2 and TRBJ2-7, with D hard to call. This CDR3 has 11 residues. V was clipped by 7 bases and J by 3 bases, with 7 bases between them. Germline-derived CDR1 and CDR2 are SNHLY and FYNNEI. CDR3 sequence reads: CASTPGYEQYF. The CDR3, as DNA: TGTGCCAGCACCCCAGGCTACGAGCAGTACTTC.

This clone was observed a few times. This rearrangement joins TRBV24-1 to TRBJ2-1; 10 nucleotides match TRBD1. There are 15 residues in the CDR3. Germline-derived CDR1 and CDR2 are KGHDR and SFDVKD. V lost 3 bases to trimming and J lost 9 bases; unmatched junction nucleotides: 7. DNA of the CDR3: TGTGCCACCAGTGATCCCGGACAGGGGGACGGTGAGCAGTTCTTC. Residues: CATSDPGQGDGEQFF.

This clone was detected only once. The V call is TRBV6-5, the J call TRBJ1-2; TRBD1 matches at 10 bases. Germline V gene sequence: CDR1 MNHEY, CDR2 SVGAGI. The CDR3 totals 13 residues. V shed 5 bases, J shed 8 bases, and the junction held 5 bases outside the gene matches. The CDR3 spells CASSRDRGWGYTF. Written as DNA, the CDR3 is TGTGCCAGCAGTAGGGACAGGGGATGGGGCTACACCTTC.

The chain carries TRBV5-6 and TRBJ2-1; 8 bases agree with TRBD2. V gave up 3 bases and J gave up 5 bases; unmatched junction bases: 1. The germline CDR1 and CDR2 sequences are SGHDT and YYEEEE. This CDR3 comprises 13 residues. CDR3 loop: CASSSGGNNEQFF. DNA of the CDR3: TGTGCCAGCAGCTCGGGGGGGAACAATGAGCAGTTCTTC.

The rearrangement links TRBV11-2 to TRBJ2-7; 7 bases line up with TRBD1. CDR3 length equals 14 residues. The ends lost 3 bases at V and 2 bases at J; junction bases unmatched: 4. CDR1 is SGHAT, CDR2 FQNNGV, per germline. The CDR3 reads CASSFGQAPYEQYF. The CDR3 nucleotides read TGTGCCAGCAGCTTTGGACAGGCCCCCTACGAGCAGTACTTC. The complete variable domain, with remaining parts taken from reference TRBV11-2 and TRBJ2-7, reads EAGVAQSPRYKIIEKRQSVAFWCNPISGHATLYWYQQILGQGPKLLIQFQNNGVVDDSQLPKDRFSAERLKGVDSTLKIQPAKLEDSAVYLCASSFGQAPYEQYFGPGTRLTVT.

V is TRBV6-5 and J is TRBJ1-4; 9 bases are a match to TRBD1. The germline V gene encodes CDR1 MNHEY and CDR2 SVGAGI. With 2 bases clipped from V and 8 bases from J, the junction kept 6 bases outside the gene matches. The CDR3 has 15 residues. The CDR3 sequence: CASSYEGTGMEKLFF. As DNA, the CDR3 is TGTGCCAGCAGTTACGAAGGGACAGGGATGGAAAAACTGTTTTTT.

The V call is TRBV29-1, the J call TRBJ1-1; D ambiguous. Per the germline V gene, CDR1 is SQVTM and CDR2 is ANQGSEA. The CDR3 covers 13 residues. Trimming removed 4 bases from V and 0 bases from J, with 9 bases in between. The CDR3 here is CSVVLLMNTEAFF. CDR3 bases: TGCAGCGTTGTCTTACTTATGAACACTGAAGCTTTCTTT.

The CDR3 protein is CASRPRGLSNEKLFF. CDR3 coding DNA: TGTGCCAGCAGGCCTAGAGGGCTCTCTAATGAAAAACTGTTTTTT. The V and J genes are TRBV27 and TRBJ1-4; D is unclear. Trimming left V 6 bases short and J 3 bases short, with 14 bases between. Germline loops: CDR1 MNHEY, CDR2 SMNVEV (reference sequence). The CDR3 is 15 amino acids.

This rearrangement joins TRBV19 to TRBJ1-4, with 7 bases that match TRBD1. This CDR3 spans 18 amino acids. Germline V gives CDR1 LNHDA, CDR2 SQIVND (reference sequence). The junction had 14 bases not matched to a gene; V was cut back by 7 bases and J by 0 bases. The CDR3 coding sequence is TGTGCCAGTACCCAACTGACAGGGAACAAGGCAACTAATGAAAAACTGTTTTTT. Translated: CASTQLTGNKATNEKLFF. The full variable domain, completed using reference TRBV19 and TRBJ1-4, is DGGITQSPKYLFRKEGQNVTLSCEQNLNHDAMYWYRQDPGQGLRLIYYSQIVNDFQKGDIAEGYSVSREKKESFPLTVTSAQKNPTAFYLCASTQLTGNKATNEKLFFGSGTQLSVL.

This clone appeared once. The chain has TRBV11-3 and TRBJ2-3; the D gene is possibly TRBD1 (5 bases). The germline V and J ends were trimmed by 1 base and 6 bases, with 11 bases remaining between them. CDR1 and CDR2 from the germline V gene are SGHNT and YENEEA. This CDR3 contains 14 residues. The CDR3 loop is CASSLVQGSDTQYF. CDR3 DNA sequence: TGTGCCAGCAGCTTAGTCCAGGGATCGGATACGCAGTATTTT.

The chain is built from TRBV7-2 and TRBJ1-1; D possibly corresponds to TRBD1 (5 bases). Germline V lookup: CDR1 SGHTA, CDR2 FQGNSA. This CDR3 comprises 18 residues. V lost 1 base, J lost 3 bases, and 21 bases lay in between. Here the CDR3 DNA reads TGTGCCAGCAGCTTAGGATCACCCCCTGTAGGGGATCACACTGAAGCTTTCTTT. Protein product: CASSLGSPPVGDHTEAFF.

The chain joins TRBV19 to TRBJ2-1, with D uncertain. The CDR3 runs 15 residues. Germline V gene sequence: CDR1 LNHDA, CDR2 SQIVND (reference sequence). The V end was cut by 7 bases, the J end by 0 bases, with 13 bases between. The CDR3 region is CASMGEHSSYNEQFF. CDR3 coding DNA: TGTGCCAGTATGGGTGAGCACAGCTCCTACAATGAGCAGTTCTTC.